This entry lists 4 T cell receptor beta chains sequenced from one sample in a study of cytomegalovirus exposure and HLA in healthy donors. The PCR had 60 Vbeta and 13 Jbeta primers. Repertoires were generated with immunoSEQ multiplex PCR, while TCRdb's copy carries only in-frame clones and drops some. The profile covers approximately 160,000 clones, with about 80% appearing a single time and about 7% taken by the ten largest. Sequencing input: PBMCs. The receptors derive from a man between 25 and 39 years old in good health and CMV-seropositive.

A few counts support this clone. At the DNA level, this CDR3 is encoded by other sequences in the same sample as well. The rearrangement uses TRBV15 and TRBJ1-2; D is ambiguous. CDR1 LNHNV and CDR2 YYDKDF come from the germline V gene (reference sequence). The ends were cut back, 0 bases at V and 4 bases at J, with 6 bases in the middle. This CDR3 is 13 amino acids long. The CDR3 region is CATSRDRGYGYTF. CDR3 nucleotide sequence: TGTGCCACCAGCAGAGACCGCGGCTATGGCTACACCTTC.

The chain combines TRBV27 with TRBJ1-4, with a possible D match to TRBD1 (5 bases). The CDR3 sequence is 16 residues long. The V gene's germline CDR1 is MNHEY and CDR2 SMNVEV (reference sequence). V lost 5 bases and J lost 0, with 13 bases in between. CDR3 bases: TGTGCCAGCAGTCCAGCCGGGGGTGCAACTAATGAAAAACTGTTTTTT. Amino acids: CASSPAGGATNEKLFF.

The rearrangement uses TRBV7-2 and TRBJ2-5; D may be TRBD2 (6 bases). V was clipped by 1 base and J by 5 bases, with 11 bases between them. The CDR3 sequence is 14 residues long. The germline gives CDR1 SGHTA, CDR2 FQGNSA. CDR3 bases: TGTGCCAGCAGCTTAGGGTCGGGGAGGGAGACCCAGTACTTC. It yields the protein CASSLGSGRETQYF.

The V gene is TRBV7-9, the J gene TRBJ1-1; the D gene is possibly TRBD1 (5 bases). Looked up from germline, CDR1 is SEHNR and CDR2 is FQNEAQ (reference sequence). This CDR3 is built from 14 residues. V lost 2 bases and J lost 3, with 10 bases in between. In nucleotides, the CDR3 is TGTGCCAGCAGCTTAAATTGGGGGGACACTGAAGCTTTCTTT. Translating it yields CASSLNWGDTEAFF. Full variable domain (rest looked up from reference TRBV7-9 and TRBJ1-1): DTGVSQNPRHKITKRGQNVTFRCDPISEHNRLYWYRQTLGQGPEFLTYFQNEAQLEKSRLLSDRFSAERPKGSFSTLEIQRTEQGDSAMYLCASSLNWGDTEAFFGQGTRLTVV.